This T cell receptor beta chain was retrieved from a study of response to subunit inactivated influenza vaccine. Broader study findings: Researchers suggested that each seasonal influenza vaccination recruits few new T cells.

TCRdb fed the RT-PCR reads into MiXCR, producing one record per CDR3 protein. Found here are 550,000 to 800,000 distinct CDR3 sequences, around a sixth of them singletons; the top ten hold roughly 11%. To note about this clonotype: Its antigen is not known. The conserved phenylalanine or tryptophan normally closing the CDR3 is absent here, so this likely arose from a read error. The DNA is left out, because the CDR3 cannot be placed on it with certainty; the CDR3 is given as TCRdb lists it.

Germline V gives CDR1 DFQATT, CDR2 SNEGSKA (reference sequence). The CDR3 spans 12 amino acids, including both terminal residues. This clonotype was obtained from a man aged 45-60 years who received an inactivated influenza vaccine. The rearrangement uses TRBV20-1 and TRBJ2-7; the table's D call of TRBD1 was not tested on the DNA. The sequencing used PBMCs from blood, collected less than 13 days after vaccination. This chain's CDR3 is CSARDQPGQGSL.